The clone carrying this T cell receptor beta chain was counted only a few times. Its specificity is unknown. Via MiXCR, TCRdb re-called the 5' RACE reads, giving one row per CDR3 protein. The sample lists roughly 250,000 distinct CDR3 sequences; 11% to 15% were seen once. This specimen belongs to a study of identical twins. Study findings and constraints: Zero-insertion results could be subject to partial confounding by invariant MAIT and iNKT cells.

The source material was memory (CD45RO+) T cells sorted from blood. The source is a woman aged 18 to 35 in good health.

The CDR3 DNA reads as TGTGCCAGCAGCCTAGCGGGGGTCCTCAATGAGCAGTTCTTC. It specifies CASSLAGVLNEQFF. The chain employs TRBV7-3 and TRBJ2-1; 10 bases are a match to TRBD2. The CDR3 runs 14 residues. The germline V gene encodes CDR1 SGHTA and CDR2 FQGTGA. V was pared by 5 bases and J by 6 bases, with 4 bases of the junction left unmatched.